The entry that follows covers one T cell receptor beta chain sequence. At one boundary the junction diverges from the germline segment, which might be a read error. Methods used by the authors: From reference gene primer amplification, estimates of nucleated cell counts were derived. The table came from immunoSEQ multiplex PCR; TCRdb's copy has only in-frame clones and leaves some out. For V, J and clone size, that table is used; D and trimming come from the DNA. Among over 200,000 clones listed, 91% were seen once. Followed longitudinally, the Seattle patients had been enrolled during active infection. The data belong to a study of blood T cell repertoires in COVID-19. Overall study context: The United States, Italy and Spain supplied acute and convalescent COVID-19 samples. The analysed material was cDNA or gDNA that came from T cells, B-cell-depleted T cells, or PBMCs.

CDR3 length equals 14 residues. In germline, CDR1 is MNHNS, CDR2 SASEGT. J is TRBJ2-7 and V is TRBV6-1, with TRBD2 as a possible D gene (6 bases). The sequenced sample consisted of peripheral blood. This receptor was obtained from a young adult with COVID-19, enrolled during active disease. For the CDR3, the DNA is TGTGCCAGCAGTGAAGCAAGTGGCGGAATCCCGGGGGACTTC. Residues: CASSEASGGIPGDF.